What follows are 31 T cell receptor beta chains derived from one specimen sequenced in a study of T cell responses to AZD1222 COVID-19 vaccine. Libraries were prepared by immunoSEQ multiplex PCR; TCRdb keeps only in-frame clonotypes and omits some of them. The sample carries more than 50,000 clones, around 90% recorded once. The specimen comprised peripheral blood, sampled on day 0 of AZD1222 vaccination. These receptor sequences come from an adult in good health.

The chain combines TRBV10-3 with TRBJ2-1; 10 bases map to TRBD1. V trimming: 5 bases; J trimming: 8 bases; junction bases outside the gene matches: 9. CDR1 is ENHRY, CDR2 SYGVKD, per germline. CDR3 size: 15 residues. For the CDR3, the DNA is TGTGCCATCAGTAAAACCGGGACAGGGGTAGATGAGCAGTTCTTC. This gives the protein CAISKTGTGVDEQFF.

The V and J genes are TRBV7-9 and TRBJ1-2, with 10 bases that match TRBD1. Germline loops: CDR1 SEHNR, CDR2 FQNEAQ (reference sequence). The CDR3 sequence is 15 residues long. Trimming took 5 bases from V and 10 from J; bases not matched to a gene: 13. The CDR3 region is CASSPRQGADLLYTF. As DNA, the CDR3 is TGTGCCAGCAGCCCTCGACAGGGGGCAGACCTCCTCTACACCTTC.

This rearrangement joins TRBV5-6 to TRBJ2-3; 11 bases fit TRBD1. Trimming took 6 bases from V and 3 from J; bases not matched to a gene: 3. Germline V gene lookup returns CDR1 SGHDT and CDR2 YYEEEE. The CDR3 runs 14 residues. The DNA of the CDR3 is TGTGCCAGCACCCGGGACAGGGGGACAGATACGCAGTATTTT. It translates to CASTRDRGTDTQYF.

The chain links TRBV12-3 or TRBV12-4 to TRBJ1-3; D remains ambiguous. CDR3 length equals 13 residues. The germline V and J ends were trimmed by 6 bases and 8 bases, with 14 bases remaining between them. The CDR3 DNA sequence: TGTGCCAGCAGAGTTTCAGGAATGGACACCATATATTTT. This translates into CASRVSGMDTIYF.

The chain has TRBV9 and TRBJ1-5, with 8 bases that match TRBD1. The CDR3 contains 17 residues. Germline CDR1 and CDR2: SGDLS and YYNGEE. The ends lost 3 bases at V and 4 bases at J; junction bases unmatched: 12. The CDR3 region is CASSEGLGQAANQPQHF. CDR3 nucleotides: TGTGCCAGCAGCGAGGGACTGGGACAGGCAGCGAATCAGCCCCAGCATTTT.

The CDR3 spells CASSLLVGAGTEAFF. In DNA form, the CDR3 reads TGTGCCAGCAGTTTATTGGTGGGGGCAGGCACTGAAGCTTTCTTT. This rearrangement joins TRBV27 to TRBJ1-1, with D perhaps matching TRBD1 (6 bases). The V end lost 1 base, the J end lost 4 bases, and 13 bases lay between the germline ends. This CDR3 is built from 15 residues. Germline CDR1 is MNHEY and CDR2 is SMNVEV (reference sequence).

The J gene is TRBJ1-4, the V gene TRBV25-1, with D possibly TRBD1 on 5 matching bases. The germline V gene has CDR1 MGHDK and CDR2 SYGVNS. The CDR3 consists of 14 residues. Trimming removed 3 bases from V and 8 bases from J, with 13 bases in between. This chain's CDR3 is CASSDPGRGEKLFF. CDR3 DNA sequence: TGTGCCAGCAGTGACCCGGGAAGGGGAGAAAAACTGTTTTTT.

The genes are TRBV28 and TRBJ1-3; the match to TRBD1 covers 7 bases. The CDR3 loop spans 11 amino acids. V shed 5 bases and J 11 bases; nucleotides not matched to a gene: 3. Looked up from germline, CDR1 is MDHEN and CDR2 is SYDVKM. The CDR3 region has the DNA TGTGCCAGCAGTGATACAGGGGCCATATATTTT. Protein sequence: CASSDTGAIYF.

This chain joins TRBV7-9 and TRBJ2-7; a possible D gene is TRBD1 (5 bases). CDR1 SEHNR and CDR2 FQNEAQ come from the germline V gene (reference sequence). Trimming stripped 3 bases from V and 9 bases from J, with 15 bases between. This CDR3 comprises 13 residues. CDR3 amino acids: CASSLTALRAQYF. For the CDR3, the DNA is TGTGCCAGCAGCTTGACAGCACTACGTGCGCAGTACTTC.

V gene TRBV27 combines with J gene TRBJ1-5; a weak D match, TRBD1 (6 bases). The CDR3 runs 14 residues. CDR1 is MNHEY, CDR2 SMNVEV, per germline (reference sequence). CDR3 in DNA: TGTCCACGAGGGGGGGGATCTGACAATCAGCCCCAGCATTTT. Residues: CPRGGGSDNQPQHF.

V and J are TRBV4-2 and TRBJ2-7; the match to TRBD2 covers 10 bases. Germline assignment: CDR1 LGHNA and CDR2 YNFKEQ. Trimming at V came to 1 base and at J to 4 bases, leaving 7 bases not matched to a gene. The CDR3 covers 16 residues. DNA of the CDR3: TGTGCCAGCAGCCAAGCAGTAGCGGGGGGAGTTTACGAGCAGTACTTC. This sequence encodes CASSQAVAGGVYEQYF.

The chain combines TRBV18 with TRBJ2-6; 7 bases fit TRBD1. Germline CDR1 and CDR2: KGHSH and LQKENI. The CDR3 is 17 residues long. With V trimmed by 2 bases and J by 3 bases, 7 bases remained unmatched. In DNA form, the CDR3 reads TGTGCCAGCTCACCAGCGACAGGGCTCGATGGGGCCAACGTCCTGACTTTC. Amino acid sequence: CASSPATGLDGANVLTF.

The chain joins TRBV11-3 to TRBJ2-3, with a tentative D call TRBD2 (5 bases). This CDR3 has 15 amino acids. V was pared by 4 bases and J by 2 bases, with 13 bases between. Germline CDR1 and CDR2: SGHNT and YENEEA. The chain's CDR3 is CASSSIGEDTDTQYF. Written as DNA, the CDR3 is TGTGCCAGCAGCTCTATCGGGGAAGACACAGATACGCAGTATTTT.

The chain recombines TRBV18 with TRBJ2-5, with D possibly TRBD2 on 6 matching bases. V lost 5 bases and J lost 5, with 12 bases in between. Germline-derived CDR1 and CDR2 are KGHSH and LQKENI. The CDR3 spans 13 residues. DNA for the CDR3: TGTGCCAGCTCAGCAGTAAGCGGGGAGACCCAGTACTTC. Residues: CASSAVSGETQYF.

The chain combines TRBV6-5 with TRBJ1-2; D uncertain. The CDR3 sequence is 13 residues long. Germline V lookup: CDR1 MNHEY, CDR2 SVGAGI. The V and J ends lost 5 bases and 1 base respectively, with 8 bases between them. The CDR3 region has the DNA TGTGCCAGCAGTCTCCAGATTAACTATGGCTACACCTTC. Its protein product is CASSLQINYGYTF.

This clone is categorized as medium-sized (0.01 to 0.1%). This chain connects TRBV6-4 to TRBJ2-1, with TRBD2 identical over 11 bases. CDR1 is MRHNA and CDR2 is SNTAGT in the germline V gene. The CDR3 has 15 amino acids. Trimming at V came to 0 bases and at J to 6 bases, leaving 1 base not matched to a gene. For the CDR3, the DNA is TGTGCCAGCAGTGACTCTAGCGGGGGGGCCAATGAGCAGTTCTTC. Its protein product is CASSDSSGGANEQFF.

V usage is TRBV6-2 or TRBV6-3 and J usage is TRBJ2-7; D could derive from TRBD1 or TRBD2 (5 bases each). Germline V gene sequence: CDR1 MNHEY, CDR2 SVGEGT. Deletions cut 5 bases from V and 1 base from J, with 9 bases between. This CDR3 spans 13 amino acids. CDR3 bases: TGTGCCAGCAGTCGGGACGCTTCCTACGAGCAGTACTTC. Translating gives CASSRDASYEQYF.

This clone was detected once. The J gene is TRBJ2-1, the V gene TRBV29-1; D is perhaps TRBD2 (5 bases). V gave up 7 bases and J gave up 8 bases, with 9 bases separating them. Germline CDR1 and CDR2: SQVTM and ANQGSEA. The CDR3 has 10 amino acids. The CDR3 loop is CSAGWDEQFF. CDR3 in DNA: TGCAGCGCGGGGTGGGATGAGCAGTTCTTC.

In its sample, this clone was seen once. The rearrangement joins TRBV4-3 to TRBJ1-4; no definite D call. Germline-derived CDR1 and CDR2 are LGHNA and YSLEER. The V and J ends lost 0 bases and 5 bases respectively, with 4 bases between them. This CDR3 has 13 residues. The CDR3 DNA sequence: TGCGCCAGCAGCCAAGATATGAATGAAAAACTGTTTTTT. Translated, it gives CASSQDMNEKLFF.

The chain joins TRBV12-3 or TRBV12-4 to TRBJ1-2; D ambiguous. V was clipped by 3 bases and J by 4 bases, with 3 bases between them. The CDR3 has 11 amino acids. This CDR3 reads CASSLGYGYTF. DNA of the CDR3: TGTGCCAGCAGTTTGGGCTATGGCTACACCTTC.

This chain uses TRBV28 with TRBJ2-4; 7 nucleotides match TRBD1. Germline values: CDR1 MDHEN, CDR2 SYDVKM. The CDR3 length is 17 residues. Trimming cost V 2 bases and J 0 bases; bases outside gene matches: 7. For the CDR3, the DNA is TGTGCCAGCAGTTTAGGGACAGACGCCCTAGCCAAAAACATTCAGTACTTC. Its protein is CASSLGTDALAKNIQYF.

The CDR3: CSVPGGTHHRANEQFF. CDR3 nucleotides: TGCAGCGTCCCTGGGGGGACTCATCATAGGGCCAATGAGCAGTTCTTC. V gene TRBV29-1 combines with J gene TRBJ2-1; D possibly corresponds to TRBD2 (6 bases). CDR3 length equals 16 residues. Trimming pared 6 bases from V and 6 bases from J, leaving 24 bases between. Germline V gene data show CDR1 as SQVTM and CDR2 as ANQGSEA.

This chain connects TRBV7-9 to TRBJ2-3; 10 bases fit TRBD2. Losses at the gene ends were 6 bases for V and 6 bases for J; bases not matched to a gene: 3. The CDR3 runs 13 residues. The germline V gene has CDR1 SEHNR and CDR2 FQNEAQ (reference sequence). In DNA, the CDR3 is TGTGCCAGCAGTAGCGGGGGGAGTGATACGCAGTATTTT. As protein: CASSSGGSDTQYF. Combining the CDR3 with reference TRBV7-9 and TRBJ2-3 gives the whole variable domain DTGVSQNPRHKITKRGQNVTFRCDPISEHNRLYWYRQTLGQGPEFLTYFQNEAQLEKSRLLSDRFSAERPKGSFSTLEIQRTEQGDSAMYLCASSSGGSDTQYFGPGTRLTVL.

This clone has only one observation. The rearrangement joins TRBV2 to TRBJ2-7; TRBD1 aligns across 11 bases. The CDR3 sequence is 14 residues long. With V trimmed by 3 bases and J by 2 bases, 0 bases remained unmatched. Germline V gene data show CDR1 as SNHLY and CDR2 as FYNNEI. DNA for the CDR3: TGTGCCAGCAGTGAGGGACAGGGGGCCTACGAGCAGTACTTC. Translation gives CASSEGQGAYEQYF.

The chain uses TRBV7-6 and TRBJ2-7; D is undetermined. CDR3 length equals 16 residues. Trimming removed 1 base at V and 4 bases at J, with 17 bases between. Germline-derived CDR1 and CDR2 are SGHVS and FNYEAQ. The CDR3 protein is CASSLGRSPLHYEQYF. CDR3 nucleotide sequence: TGTGCCAGCAGCTTAGGCCGTTCCCCCCTTCATTACGAGCAGTACTTC. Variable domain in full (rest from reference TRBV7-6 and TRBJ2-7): GAGVSQSPRYKVTKRGQDVALRCDPISGHVSLYWYRQALGQGPEFLTYFNYEAQQDKSGLPNDRFSAERPEGSISTLTIQRTEQRDSAMYRCASSLGRSPLHYEQYFGPGTRLTVT.

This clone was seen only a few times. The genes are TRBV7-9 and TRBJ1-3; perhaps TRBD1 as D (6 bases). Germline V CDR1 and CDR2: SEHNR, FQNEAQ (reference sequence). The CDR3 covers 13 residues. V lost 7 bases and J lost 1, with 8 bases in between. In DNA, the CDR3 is TGTGCCAGCACCAGGGGTTCTGGAAACACCATATATTTT. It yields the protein CASTRGSGNTIYF.

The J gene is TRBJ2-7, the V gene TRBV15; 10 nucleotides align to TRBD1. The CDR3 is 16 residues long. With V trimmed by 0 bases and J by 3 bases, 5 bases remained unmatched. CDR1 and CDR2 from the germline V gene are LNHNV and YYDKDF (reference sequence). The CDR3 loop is CATSRDQGTGVYEQYF. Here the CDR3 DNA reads TGTGCCACCAGCAGAGATCAGGGGACAGGGGTCTACGAGCAGTACTTC.

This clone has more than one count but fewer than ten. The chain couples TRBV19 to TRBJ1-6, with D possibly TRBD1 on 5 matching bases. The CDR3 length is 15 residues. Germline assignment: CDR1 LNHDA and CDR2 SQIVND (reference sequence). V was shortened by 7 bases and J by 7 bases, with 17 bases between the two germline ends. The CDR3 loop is CASKPGAGSNSPLHF. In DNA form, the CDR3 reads TGTGCCAGTAAGCCCGGGGCAGGGTCGAATTCACCCCTCCACTTT.

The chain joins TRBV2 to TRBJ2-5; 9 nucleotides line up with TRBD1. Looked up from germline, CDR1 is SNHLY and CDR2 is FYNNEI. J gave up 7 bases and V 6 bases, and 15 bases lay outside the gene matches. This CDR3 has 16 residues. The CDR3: CASRIRDRANRGTQYF. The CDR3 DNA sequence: TGTGCCAGCAGAATCCGGGACAGGGCGAACCGGGGGACCCAGTACTTC.

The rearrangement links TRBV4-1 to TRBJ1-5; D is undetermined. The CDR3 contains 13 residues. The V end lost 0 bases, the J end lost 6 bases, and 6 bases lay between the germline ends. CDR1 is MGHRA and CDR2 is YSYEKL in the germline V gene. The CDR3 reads CASSQDRRQPQHF. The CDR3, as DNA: TGCGCCAGCAGCCAAGATAGACGTCAGCCCCAGCATTTT.

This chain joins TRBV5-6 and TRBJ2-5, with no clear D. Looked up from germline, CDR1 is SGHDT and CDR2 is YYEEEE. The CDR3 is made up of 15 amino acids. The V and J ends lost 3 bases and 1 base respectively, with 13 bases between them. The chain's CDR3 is CASSWATGTQETQYF. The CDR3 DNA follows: TGTGCCAGCAGCTGGGCAACGGGTACCCAAGAGACCCAGTACTTC.